This T cell receptor beta chain stems from a study of T-cell memory formation after mild COVID-19. J gave up 6 bases and V 5 bases, and 4 bases lay outside the gene matches. The germline CDR1 and CDR2 sequences are ENHRY and SYGVKD. This CDR3 has 14 amino acids. The TCR alpha and TCR beta cDNA libraries, bearing sample barcodes and UMIs, were generated by 5'RACE using constant-segment primers. One entry per CDR3 protein, called by TCRdb with MiXCR from the 5' RACE reads. Of some 350,000 distinct CDR3 sequences listed, 13% are singletons. V gene TRBV10-3 combines with J gene TRBJ2-7; 13 nucleotides align to TRBD2. Sequenced input: PBMCs or a T cell subset sorted from them (not recorded which). The source of this sequence is a man between 18 and 35 years old who had mild COVID-19 (a few samples of this study predate the infection). Cell type and time point are not known. CDR3 in amino acids: CAISRGTSGVEQYF. The CDR3 bases are TGTGCCATCAGTCGTGGGACTAGCGGGGTCGAGCAGTACTTC.